The 26 T cell receptor beta chains reported below all come from one sample, sequenced in a study of T cells in Graves' hyperthyroidism and ophthalmopathy. What was amplified from RNA transcripts were TCR beta CDR3 regions. In the first-round RT-PCR of the TCR CDR3, the HTBI primer set was used. TCRdb re-derived calls from the multiplex PCR reads in MiXCR, one entry per CDR3 protein. This sample has 500,000 to 600,000 distinct CDR3 sequences; about 45% occur once, and the top ten carry more than 7.5%. The material sequenced was peripheral blood or thyroid tissue (not recorded which). The receptor source for this set is a woman between 18 and 29 years old with Graves' hyperthyroidism.

Notes on this clonotype: A much larger clone differs from this one at a single base, so this may be a read error. This chain joins TRBV2 and TRBJ1-3; no reliable D call. Looked up from germline, CDR1 is SNHLY and CDR2 is FYNNEI. CDR3 length equals 16 residues. This CDR3 is CASSQPTDSSGTTIYF. The CDR3 DNA sequence: TGCGCCAGCAGCCAGCCGACGGATAGCTCTGGAACCACCATATATTTT.

This clonotype was detected ten times or more. The chain is built from TRBV5-6 and TRBJ2-2; weak D call: TRBD2 (5 bases). The CDR3 is 13 residues long. CDR1 is SGHDT and CDR2 is YYEEEE in the germline V gene. V was clipped by 0 bases and J by 5 bases, with 5 bases between them. The CDR3 DNA sequence: TGTGCCAGCAGCTTGGGGAGGACCGGGGAGCTGTTTTTT. Amino acid sequence: CASSLGRTGELFF.

This clonotype was seen at least ten times. This chain joins TRBV7-2 and TRBJ2-7; 7 nucleotides line up with TRBD2. The CDR3 consists of 14 residues. Trimming took 3 bases from V and 2 from J; bases not matched to a gene: 4. In germline, CDR1 is SGHTA, CDR2 FQGNSA. The chain's CDR3 is CASSFGGGAYEQYF. The CDR3 bases are TGTGCCAGCAGCTTCGGCGGGGGAGCCTACGAGCAGTACTTC.

The V gene is TRBV7-3, the J gene TRBJ2-1; the match to TRBD2 covers 12 bases. The CDR3 is 15 amino acids. The trim removed 7 bases at V and 9 bases at J, leaving 10 bases unmatched. Germline CDR1 reads SGHTA; CDR2 reads FQGTGA. This CDR3 is CASTIPGLAGGEQFF. Here the CDR3 DNA reads TGTGCCAGCACCATACCGGGACTAGCGGGTGGTGAGCAGTTCTTC.

In this sample, this clonotype turned up many times. As DNA, the CDR3 is TGTGCCAGCAGAGTTCAGCCGCCAGAGACCCAGTACTTC. This gives the protein CASRVQPPETQYF. The V gene is TRBV9, the J gene TRBJ2-5; D remains unclear. The V end was cut by 5 bases, the J end by 4 bases, with 12 bases between. In germline, CDR1 is SGDLS, CDR2 YYNGEE. The CDR3 is made up of 13 amino acids.

Notes on this clonotype: A much larger clone sits a single nucleotide away, making a read error possible. Here the CDR3 reads CACSLGGVTYEQYF. The DNA for the CDR3 is TGTGCCTGCAGCTTGGGGGGGGTAACCTACGAGCAGTACTTC. The rearrangement links TRBV5-6 to TRBJ2-7, with TRBD2 matching 7 bases. Germline values: CDR1 SGHDT, CDR2 YYEEEE. The CDR3 extends over 14 amino acids. Using reference TRBV5-6 and TRBJ2-7 for the parts outside the CDR3, the full variable domain is DAGVTQSPTHLIKTRGQQVTLRCSPKSGHDTVSWYQQALGQGPQFIFQYYEEEERQRGNFPDRFSGHQFPNYSSELNVNALLLGDSALYLCACSLGGVTYEQYFGPGTRLTVT.

About this clonotype: With a much larger clone just one base away, this may be a read error. The chain has TRBV7-8 and TRBJ2-3; D is perhaps TRBD1 or TRBD2 (5 bases each). Germline CDR1 reads SGHVS; CDR2 reads FQNEAQ. The CDR3 is 13 amino acids. V was pared by 1 base and J by 8 bases, with 10 bases between. CDR3 in DNA: TGTGCCAGCAGCTTAGGTGACGGGGCTACGCAGTATTTT. This gives the protein CASSLGDGATQYF.

The V call is TRBV5-1, the J call TRBJ1-4; the match to TRBD1 covers 9 bases. CDR3 length: 15 amino acids. Losses at the gene ends were 0 bases for V and 6 bases for J; bases not matched to a gene: 3. Germline V CDR1 and CDR2: SGHRS, YFSETQ. In nucleotides, the CDR3 is TGCGCCAGCAGCTTGGCGGGACAGGGACATGAAAAACTGTTTTTT. It translates to CASSLAGQGHEKLFF.

This clonotype was seen ten or more times. The V and J genes are TRBV24-1 and TRBJ1-4; D not certain. Germline CDR1 KGHDR, CDR2 SFDVKD. V lost 5 bases and J 7 bases, leaving 10 bases between the germline ends. This CDR3 comprises 13 residues. The CDR3 region is CATSGAGSEKLFF. DNA for the CDR3: TGTGCCACCAGTGGAGCTGGGTCTGAAAAACTGTTTTTT.

This rearrangement joins TRBV7-8 to TRBJ2-6, with 8 bases aligning to TRBD1. The CDR3 is 19 residues long. CDR1 is SGHVS, CDR2 FQNEAQ, per germline. V lost 5 bases, J lost 0 bases, and 12 bases stayed unmatched. The CDR3 DNA follows: TGTGCCAGCAGCCCCACCCCAGGACAGGGCTCCTCTGGGGCCAACGTCCTGACTTTC. The encoded protein is CASSPTPGQGSSGANVLTF.

V is TRBV7-9 and J is TRBJ2-2; no definite D call. Germline V gene sequence: CDR1 SEHNR, CDR2 FQNEAQ (reference sequence). This CDR3 spans 15 amino acids. V dropped 1 base and J dropped 3 bases, with 9 bases sitting between them. CDR3 sequence: CASSLESPDTGELFF. DNA for the CDR3: TGTGCCAGCAGCTTAGAAAGCCCTGACACCGGGGAGCTGTTTTTT.

The rearrangement uses TRBV7-2 and TRBJ1-2, with no clear D. Trimming took off 3 bases at V and 4 bases at J, with 9 bases between the two ends. From germline, CDR1 is SGHTA and CDR2 FQGNSA. This CDR3 comprises 13 residues. The CDR3 region has the DNA TGTGCCAGCAGCTTGGATGGATCCTATGGCTACACCTTC. Translated, it gives CASSLDGSYGYTF.

This clonotype has at least ten counts. V usage is TRBV5-1 and J usage is TRBJ2-7, with D uncertain. With 1 base removed from V and 3 bases from J, the gap between germline ends came to 5 bases. Germline V gives CDR1 SGHRS, CDR2 YFSETQ. This CDR3 comprises 12 residues. The CDR3 sequence is CASSLFGYEQYF. The CDR3 nucleotides are TGCGCCAGCAGCTTGTTTGGCTACGAGCAGTACTTC.

This chain connects TRBV29-1 to TRBJ1-3; TRBD1 agrees at 7 bases. In germline, CDR1 is SQVTM, CDR2 ANQGSEA. The CDR3 has 15 residues. The V gene end was trimmed by 5 bases and the J gene end by 0 bases; junction bases not matched to a gene: 7. CDR3 residues: CSVSRDSYSGNTIYF. CDR3 sequence (DNA): TGCAGCGTTTCCCGGGACAGTTACTCTGGAAACACCATATATTTT.

This clonotype has just a few counts. The genes are TRBV2 and TRBJ2-2, with TRBD1 matching 10 bases. Germline CDR1 is SNHLY and CDR2 is FYNNEI. The CDR3 contains 16 residues. After removal of 6 bases from V and 5 bases from J, the junction contained 9 bases not matched to a gene. The CDR3 is CASRNTRTGGTGELFF. The DNA of the CDR3 is TGTGCCAGCAGGAACACGCGGACAGGGGGAACCGGGGAGCTGTTTTTT.

The V call is TRBV4-2, the J call TRBJ1-2; TRBD1 aligns across 8 bases. There are 17 residues in the CDR3. Per germline, CDR1 LGHNA and CDR2 YNFKEQ. V was pared by 1 base and J by 8 bases, with 15 bases of the junction left unmatched. The CDR3, as DNA: TGTGCCAGCAGCCAAGGCTCGAGCGGGACAGGAGGTAGCGGCTACACCTTC. Translated, it gives CASSQGSSGTGGSGYTF.

The sample holds many counts of this clonotype. V and J are TRBV11-2 and TRBJ2-6; D is perhaps TRBD2 (6 bases). The CDR3 has 16 amino acids. V was shortened by 4 bases and J by 4 bases, with 14 bases between the two germline ends. Germline V gene data show CDR1 as SGHAT and CDR2 as FQNNGV. The CDR3 DNA reads TGTGCCAGCAGCTCGGGACTGGTTCGAGGGGCCAACGTCCTGACTTTC. Translating it yields CASSSGLVRGANVLTF.

The chain is built from TRBV30 and TRBJ2-7; D assignment may be TRBD1 or TRBD2 (6 bases each). The CDR3 is 13 amino acids. Germline lookup yields CDR1 GTSNPN and CDR2 SVGIG (reference sequence). The V end lost 2 bases, the J end lost 6 bases, and 14 bases lay between the germline ends. The CDR3, as DNA: TGTGCCTGGAGTTTGGGGGGCGGGTTCGAGCAGTACTTC. Its protein product is CAWSLGGGFEQYF.

V is TRBV2 and J is TRBJ1-4; D is undetermined. The CDR3 spans 13 residues. Trimming shortened V by 7 bases and J by 5 bases, and 11 bases separated the two germline ends. Per germline, CDR1 SNHLY and CDR2 FYNNEI. The CDR3 protein is CASTYNDNEKLFF. CDR3 sequence (DNA): TGTGCCAGCACCTACAACGACAATGAAAAACTGTTTTTT.

This clonotype was detected ten times or more. The chain links TRBV7-9 to TRBJ2-7, with 9 bases aligning to TRBD2. V shed 5 bases, J shed 2 bases, and the junction held 4 bases outside the gene matches. The CDR3 covers 14 residues. Germline assignment: CDR1 SEHNR and CDR2 FQNEAQ (reference sequence). The CDR3 reads CASSPGTSTYEQYF. The CDR3 DNA reads as TGTGCCAGCAGCCCCGGGACTAGCACCTACGAGCAGTACTTC.

This clonotype has a count of ten or more. The chain uses TRBV7-9 and TRBJ2-7; 14 nucleotides align to TRBD2. V lost 8 bases to trimming and J lost 4 bases; unmatched junction nucleotides: 1. Germline loops: CDR1 SEHNR, CDR2 FQNEAQ (reference sequence). CDR3 length: 13 amino acids. CDR3 in amino acids: CASGTSGRYEQYF. The CDR3 coding sequence is TGTGCCAGCGGGACTAGCGGGAGATACGAGCAGTACTTC.

Only a few counts were recorded for this clonotype. The gene calls are TRBV3-1 and TRBJ2-2, with TRBD1 matching over 7 bases. The germline V gene encodes CDR1 LGHDT and CDR2 YNNKEL (reference sequence). V shed 4 bases and J 4 bases; nucleotides not matched to a gene: 6. The CDR3 extends over 15 amino acids. For the CDR3, the DNA is TGTGCCAGCAGCCTTAGACAGGGTCTCACCGGGGAGCTGTTTTTT. Its protein product is CASSLRQGLTGELFF.

There are many counts of this clonotype. The J gene is TRBJ2-7, the V gene TRBV15; perhaps TRBD1 as D (5 bases). Germline CDR1 and CDR2: LNHNV and YYDKDF (reference sequence). The CDR3 sequence is 16 residues long. The V gene lost 0 bases and the J gene lost 7 bases, with 19 bases spanning the gap. In nucleotides, the CDR3 is TGTGCCACCAGCAGAGAACCCGACAGAGAGGCTAGGGAGCAGTACTTC. Translating gives CATSREPDREAREQYF.

The V gene is TRBV7-9, the J gene TRBJ2-1; tentative D call: TRBD2 (7 bases). The end of the DNA fits TRBJ2-7 better, so the J call may be wrong. Germline V gives CDR1 SEHNR, CDR2 FQNEAQ (reference sequence). This CDR3 is 16 amino acids long. The CDR3 DNA follows: TGTGCCAGCAGCCCGAGGGGGGGACCGACCTACAATGAGCAGTACTTC. This encodes CASSPRGGPTYNEQYF.

This clonotype has at least ten counts. The V call is TRBV7-9, the J call TRBJ2-7; D possibly corresponds to TRBD1 (7 bases). V lost 1 base to trimming and J lost 5 bases, with 18 bases between them. Germline-derived CDR1 and CDR2 are SEHNR and FQNEAQ (reference sequence). This CDR3 has 16 amino acids. In DNA form, the CDR3 reads TGTGCCAGCAGCTTAGGCGGGACAGAGGAAATCAACGAGCAGTACTTC. Its protein is CASSLGGTEEINEQYF.

This clonotype turned up a few times. The chain recombines TRBV20-1 with TRBJ2-7; 7 bases agree with TRBD2. The J call is in doubt because the DNA end fits TRBJ2-1 better. In germline, CDR1 is DFQATT, CDR2 SNEGSKA (reference sequence). The CDR3 runs to 12 residues. CDR3 DNA sequence: TGCAGTGCAAGGACTAGAGGTGGTGAGCAGTTCTTC. Translated: CSARTRGGEQFF.